Detailed here is one TCR beta chain. This entry is derived from a study of spatial heterogeneity in lung cancer. The time point here: sample taken at primary tumor resection. Tumor, nontumor lung or frozen PBMC supplied whole RNA, sequenced without sorting. This CDR3 has 15 residues. CDR1 and CDR2 from the germline V gene are SGHVS and FQNEAQ. The ends lost 6 bases at V and 0 bases at J; junction bases unmatched: 5. TCRdb independently ran MiXCR on the 5' RACE reads; one entry per CDR3 protein. Among just under 95,000 distinct CDR3 sequences listed, roughly 12% were seen once. The source was PBMCs, collected at surgery. The TCR comes from a male donor with early-stage non-small cell lung cancer. The chain combines TRBV7-8 with TRBJ2-1, with 7 bases lining up with TRBD1. The chain's CDR3 is CASSPEGASYNEQFF. CDR3 nucleotides: TGTGCCAGCAGTCCAGAGGGGGCCTCCTACAATGAGCAGTTCTTC.